The rows below give T cell receptor beta chains drawn from one sample of a study of blood T cells in healthy people across ages. TCRdb re-analysed the 5' RACE reads in MiXCR, keeping a single row per CDR3 protein. This sample has almost 300,000 distinct CDR3 sequences; roughly 26% occur once, and the top ten carry approximately 30%. Sequencing used blood. All receptors come from a woman in her 70s in good health. The CDR3 runs from the conserved cysteine through the conserved F or W. The D gene is left open where the match is weak. Where a row states a size, it is once, few, many or the class of an expanded clone; other rows omit it.

v_gene	d_gene	abundance	j_gene	CDR3nt	CDR3aa
TRBV28	-	-	TRBJ2-7	TGTGCCAGCAGTTTAACAATCTCCTACGAGCAGTACTTC	CASSLTISYEQYF
TRBV5-1	-	few	TRBJ2-7	TGCGCCAGCAGCTTAGGATACACCCTTTCATCCTACGAGCAGTACTTC	CASSLGYTLSSYEQYF
TRBV20-1	-	-	TRBJ2-3	TGCAGTGCTAGGTCACACCGCACAGATACGCAGTATTTT	CSARSHRTDTQYF
TRBV24-1	TRBD1	-	TRBJ2-5	TGTGCCACCAGTGATGGTGGGACAGGGGTTCGGGAGACCCAGTACTTC	CATSDGGTGVRETQYF
TRBV7-2	-	once	TRBJ2-1	TGTGCCAGCAGCTTAGGTCTGGAACGCCAGAAGCAGTTCTTC	CASSLGLERQKQFF
TRBV20-1	-	-	TRBJ2-3	TGCAGTGCTAGAGATCCCTTGGCAGGGAAGGGTACAGATACGCAGTATTTT	CSARDPLAGKGTDTQYF
TRBV7-2	-	many	TRBJ2-7	TGTGCCAGCAGCTTATGGGGGAACGAGCAGTACTTC	CASSLWGNEQYF
TRBV28	TRBD2	-	TRBJ2-2	TGTGCCAGCAGCCGGGGGGGGTACACCGGGGAGCTGTTTTTT	CASSRGGYTGELFF
TRBV4-3	-	few	TRBJ2-5	TGCGCCAGCAGCCAACTTCTAGGAGTCCAAGAGACCCAGTACTTC	CASSQLLGVQETQYF
TRBV25-1	-	-	TRBJ2-1	TGTGCCAGCAGTGCGCGACAGTTGGCCTTTTCCTACAATGAGCAGTTCTTC	CASSARQLAFSYNEQFF
TRBV29-1	TRBD1	-	TRBJ1-4	TGCAGCGTGTGGCAGGGGGATGAAAAACTGTTTTTT	CSVWQGDEKLFF
TRBV20-1	-	few	TRBJ2-4	TGCAGTGCTAGGGGACGTGGAAACATTCAGTACTTC	CSARGRGNIQYF
TRBV28	-	-	TRBJ2-1	TGTGCCAGCAGCCCTACGGGGTTAAGAGAGCAGTTCTTC	CASSPTGLREQFF
TRBV19	-	-	TRBJ1-6	TGTGCCAGTAGTATAGACAGGGGAGATTCACCCCTCCACTTT	CASSIDRGDSPLHF
TRBV6-6	TRBD2	few	TRBJ2-1	TGTGCCAGCGGACTAGGACTAGCGGGAGAGGATGAGCAGTTCTTC	CASGLGLAGEDEQFF
TRBV29-1	-	-	TRBJ2-2	TGCAGCGTTGGAGTGGGGCTCGGGGTCGCCGGGGAGCTGTTTTTT	CSVGVGLGVAGELFF
TRBV5-1	TRBD2	few	TRBJ2-5	TGCGCCAGCAAGAAACCGGGACTAGCGGGAGAAGAGACCCAGTACTTC	CASKKPGLAGEETQYF
TRBV7-2	TRBD1	-	TRBJ1-4	TGTGCCAGCAGCTTAGTCGGGACAGGGGGAGCTAATGAAAAACTGTTTTTT	CASSLVGTGGANEKLFF
TRBV3-1	-	few	TRBJ1-6	TGTGCCAGCAGCCAAGATCGGGGGCTTCCGTCACCCCTCCACTTT	CASSQDRGLPSPLHF
TRBV18	-	-	TRBJ2-7	TGTGCCAGCTCATCACAGGACCGGGGCGAGCAGTACTTC	CASSSQDRGEQYF
TRBV18	-	few	TRBJ1-5	TGTGCCAGCTCACCCTCAGGGAATCGTCAGCCCCAGCATTTT	CASSPSGNRQPQHF
TRBV12-3/TRBV12-4	TRBD1	few	TRBJ2-3	TGTGCCAGCAGTTTCGGGACAGGGGCGGCAGATACGCAGTATTTT	CASSFGTGAADTQYF
TRBV20-1	TRBD2	few	TRBJ2-7	TGCAGTGCTAGAATAGGCTCGGGGGGACCCCGTAACGAGCAGTACTTC	CSARIGSGGPRNEQYF
TRBV6-1	-	few	TRBJ2-6	TGTGCCAGCAGTGTGGGTATCTCTGGGGCCAACGTCCTGACTTTC	CASSVGISGANVLTF
TRBV18	-	few	TRBJ1-1	TGTGCCAGCTCACCCCAGGTGAGGGGTGCGGGCACTGAAGCTTTCTTT	CASSPQVRGAGTEAFF
TRBV28	TRBD1	-	TRBJ1-4	TGTGCCAGCAGTCCCTTCGCCTCGGGACAGGGGGCCCTAGGCGAAAAACTGTTTTTT	CASSPFASGQGALGEKLFF
TRBV5-6	-	few	TRBJ2-5	TGTGCCAGCAGCCGAAAGTACCAGGAGACCCAGTACTTC	CASSRKYQETQYF
TRBV29-1	-	-	TRBJ2-3	TGCAGCGTTTCGCCAATCCTAGCAGATACGCAGTATTTT	CSVSPILADTQYF
TRBV7-7	-	few	TRBJ2-7	TGTGCTAGACCGTCGGACGGAACCTACGAGCAGTACTTC	CARPSDGTYEQYF
TRBV6-1	-	few	TRBJ2-4	TGTGCCAGCAGTGAAAGCGGAGCAGACAAAAGCATTCAGTACTTC	CASSESGADKSIQYF
TRBV28	-	-	TRBJ2-2	TGTGCCAGCGGGGGGAGCGGGCCGGGGGAGCTGTTTTTT	CASGGSGPGELFF
TRBV20-1	TRBD1	-	TRBJ2-1	TGCAGTGCAACCGCCGGGACAGACTACAGTGAGCAGTTCTTC	CSATAGTDYSEQFF
TRBV3-1	TRBD2	few	TRBJ2-1	TGTGCCAGCAGCCAAGTTACTAGCGGGAAGAACAATGAGCAGTTCTTC	CASSQVTSGKNNEQFF
TRBV20-1	-	-	TRBJ1-2	TGCAGTGCCCCGGTTCTTTATGGCTACACCTTC	CSAPVLYGYTF
TRBV10-3	-	many	TRBJ1-4	TGTGCCATCAGTGGTGATAGTGAAAAACTGTTTTTT	CAISGDSEKLFF
TRBV28	-	few	TRBJ1-6	TGTGCCAGCAGTTTCGCAGGGAGCTCCTATAATTCACCCCTCCACTTT	CASSFAGSSYNSPLHF